This T cell receptor (beta chain) appears in the sequencing data of a study of blood T cell repertoires in COVID-19. Study details: Spain, Italy and the United States supplied samples that represented acute and convalescent COVID-19. The analysed material was cDNA or gDNA that came from T cells, B-cell-depleted T cells, or PBMCs.

Source study methods: Reference gene primer amplification gave nucleated cell count estimates. Sequenced by immunoSEQ multiplex PCR; TCRdb stores in-frame clones only, minus some. V, J and clone size reflect that table, while D and trimming were determined from the DNA. The sample has 110,000 to 150,000 clones, 80% seen once. This CDR3 is 13 amino acids long. Trimming left V 6 bases short and J 2 bases short, with 10 bases between. CDR1 is MRHNA and CDR2 is SNTAGT in the germline V gene. The TCR comes from a woman between 45 and 60 years old with acute or convalescent COVID-19. V gene TRBV6-4 combines with J gene TRBJ1-1; D gene uncertain. The sequenced sample consisted of peripheral blood. The CDR3 loop is CASSREPNTEAFF. The CDR3, as DNA: TGTGCCAGCAGCCGAGAGCCAAACACTGAAGCTTTCTTT.